The 16 T cell receptor beta chains presented below share a single source sample, sequenced in a study of blood T cell repertoires in COVID-19 (dated by TCRdb to the early 2020s). The library was built by means of the immunoSEQ multiplex PCR assay. TCRdb took over this immuneACCESS table, retaining in-frame rearrangements with V and J assigned. Such tables are incomplete; in checked studies, under half of the missing clones stem from an unresolved V gene, and the remainder is unexplained. A total of about 190,000 clones appear in this sample, roughly three quarters of them only once. The ten largest make up about 11% of the sample. The specimen sequenced was peripheral blood. The receptors were sampled from a woman aged 80 or over with COVID-19, enrolled during active disease.

This chain uses TRBV5-4 with TRBJ1-1, with a tentative D call TRBD1 (6 bases). This CDR3 region has 14 residues. Trimming took off 0 bases at V and 5 bases at J, with 11 bases between the two ends. CDR1 and CDR2 (germline): SGHNT, YYREEE (reference sequence). The CDR3 loop reads CASSLERGGTEAFF. For the CDR3, the DNA is TGTGCCAGCAGCTTGGAAAGGGGGGGAACTGAAGCTTTCTTT.

The chain carries TRBV7-8 and TRBJ1-5; 11 bases match TRBD1. V lost 7 bases to trimming and J lost 5 bases; unmatched junction nucleotides: 7. From germline, CDR1 is SGHVS and CDR2 FQNEAQ. The CDR3 loop spans 15 amino acids. DNA for the CDR3: TGTGCCAGCACCCTCGGACAGGGGGCCTATCAGCCCCAGCATTTT. Residues: CASTLGQGAYQPQHF.

The CDR3 region is CATSYGQQETQYF. For the CDR3, the DNA is TGTGCCACCAGCTACGGACAGCAAGAGACCCAGTACTTC. The chain recombines TRBV15 with TRBJ2-5, with D perhaps TRBD1 (6 bases). Germline loops: CDR1 LNHNV, CDR2 YYDKDF (reference sequence). Trimming removed 5 bases from V and 2 bases from J, with 9 bases in between. There are 13 residues in the CDR3.

The rearrangement links TRBV27 to TRBJ2-7, with 7 bases identical to TRBD2. In germline, CDR1 is MNHEY, CDR2 SMNVEV (reference sequence). The CDR3 loop spans 14 amino acids. The junction had 11 bases not matched to a gene; V was cut back by 6 bases and J by 6 bases. CDR3 protein: CASRPGTNLLEQYF. CDR3 coding DNA: TGTGCCAGCAGGCCCGGGACTAATCTACTCGAGCAGTACTTC.

The CDR3 spells CASSLLGGTGTYEQYF. DNA for the CDR3: TGTGCCAGCAGCTTATTAGGGGGGACAGGGACCTACGAGCAGTACTTC. The chain has TRBV7-8 and TRBJ2-7; 9 bases agree with TRBD1. Trimming cost V 2 bases and J 2 bases; bases outside gene matches: 7. Germline V gene data show CDR1 as SGHVS and CDR2 as FQNEAQ. This CDR3 region has 16 residues.

The chain has TRBV6-5 and TRBJ2-7; perhaps TRBD1 as D (6 bases). Trimming pared 0 bases from V and 6 bases from J, leaving 9 bases between. The CDR3 length is 13 residues. From germline, CDR1 is MNHEY and CDR2 SVGAGI. This CDR3 is CASSYSQGSEQYF. In DNA, the CDR3 is TGTGCCAGCAGTTACTCACAGGGTTCCGAGCAGTACTTC.

About this clone itself: The same CDR3 can be traced to other DNA sequences in this sample. This rearrangement joins TRBV18 to TRBJ1-5; TRBD1 matches 10 bases. With 3 bases clipped from V and 2 bases from J, the junction kept 4 bases outside the gene matches. In germline, CDR1 is KGHSH, CDR2 LQKENI. There are 16 residues in the CDR3. CDR3 loop: CASSPSGTGGNQPQHF. In DNA, the CDR3 is TGTGCCAGCTCACCCTCCGGGACAGGGGGCAATCAGCCCCAGCATTTT.

The gene calls are TRBV4-2 and TRBJ2-7; perhaps TRBD1 as D (5 bases). Germline V lookup: CDR1 LGHNA, CDR2 YNFKEQ. The CDR3 is 14 amino acids. Between the trimmed V and J ends, which lost 2 bases and 1 base, there was a span of 9 bases. The CDR3 sequence: CASSQRPGSYEQYF. Here the CDR3 DNA reads TGTGCCAGCAGCCAAAGGCCAGGGTCCTACGAGCAGTACTTC.

This chain joins TRBV18 and TRBJ2-7, with D hard to call. Germline CDR1 KGHSH, CDR2 LQKENI. V lost 6 bases and J lost 7, with 13 bases in between. This CDR3 spans 12 amino acids. The CDR3 nucleotides read TGTGCCAGCTCCCCTGGTGACTTGGAGCAGTACTTC. It specifies CASSPGDLEQYF.

The chain joins TRBV2 to TRBJ1-4; no firm D call. Germline CDR1 is SNHLY and CDR2 is FYNNEI. The V gene lost 1 base and the J gene lost 3 bases, with 6 bases spanning the gap. The CDR3 consists of 14 residues. The CDR3, as DNA: TGTGCCAGCAGTGAAGGGCTGTCTAATGAAAAACTGTTTTTT. Amino acid sequence: CASSEGLSNEKLFF.

This rearrangement joins TRBV19 to TRBJ2-1, with a weak D call TRBD2 (5 bases). The V gene lost 3 bases and the J gene lost 8 bases, with 14 bases spanning the gap. The CDR3 has 14 residues. Germline loops: CDR1 LNHDA, CDR2 SQIVND (reference sequence). DNA of the CDR3: TGTGCCAGTAGTATGGCTAGCCACTTGGATGAGCAGTTCTTC. This codes for CASSMASHLDEQFF.

The J gene is TRBJ2-7, the V gene TRBV4-1, with TRBD2 identical over 10 bases. Per germline, CDR1 MGHRA and CDR2 YSYEKL. This CDR3 spans 14 amino acids. V lost 1 base, J lost 4 bases, and 1 base stayed unmatched. For the CDR3, the DNA is TGCGCCAGCAGCCAAGTAGCGGGGGGATACGAGCAGTACTTC. This encodes CASSQVAGGYEQYF.

This chain uses TRBV28 with TRBJ1-1; perhaps TRBD1 as D (6 bases). CDR3 length equals 13 residues. V lost 3 bases and J 4 bases, leaving 9 bases between the germline ends. Germline CDR1 reads MDHEN; CDR2 reads SYDVKM. The CDR3 region is CASSFRTVTEAFF. In DNA form, the CDR3 reads TGTGCCAGCAGTTTCCGGACAGTCACTGAAGCTTTCTTT.

V gene TRBV21-1 combines with J gene TRBJ1-5. TRBV21-1 is described as a pseudogene. The CDR3 extends over 16 amino acids. The CDR3 sequence is CASSRCPTTINQPQHF. The CDR3 nucleotides are TGTGCCAGCAGCCGATGTCCCACCACTATTAATCAGCCCCAGCATTTT.

The chain uses TRBV9 and TRBJ2-3; 7 bases match TRBD2. With V trimmed by 0 bases and J by 5 bases, 6 bases remained unmatched. The CDR3 totals 15 residues. Germline loops: CDR1 SGDLS, CDR2 YYNGEE. In DNA, the CDR3 is TGTGCCAGCAGCGTAGCTGGCGGGAGAAGAGATACGCAGTATTTT. This codes for CASSVAGGRRDTQYF.

J is TRBJ1-5 and V is TRBV19; the D is unclear. This CDR3 has 15 amino acids. V was clipped by 3 bases and J by 0 bases, with 9 bases between them. Germline CDR1 LNHDA, CDR2 SQIVND (reference sequence). The CDR3 bases are TGTGCCAGTAGTATCGAAGGGAGTAGCAATCAGCCCCAGCATTTT. Translation: CASSIEGSSNQPQHF.